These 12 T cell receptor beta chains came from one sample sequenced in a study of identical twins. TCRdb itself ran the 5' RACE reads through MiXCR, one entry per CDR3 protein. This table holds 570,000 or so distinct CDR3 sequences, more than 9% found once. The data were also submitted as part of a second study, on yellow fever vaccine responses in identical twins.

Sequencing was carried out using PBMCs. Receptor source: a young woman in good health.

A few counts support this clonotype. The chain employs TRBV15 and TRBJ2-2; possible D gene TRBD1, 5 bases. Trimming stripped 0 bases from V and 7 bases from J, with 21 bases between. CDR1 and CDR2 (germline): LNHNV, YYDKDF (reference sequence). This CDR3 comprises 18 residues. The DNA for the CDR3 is TGTGCCACCAGCAGAGATGTGGGTTGGACACCTGGTCACGGGGAGCTGTTTTTT. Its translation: CATSRDVGWTPGHGELFF.

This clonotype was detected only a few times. This chain's CDR3 is CASSLAGLAGSDTQYF. The CDR3 region has the DNA TGTGCCAGCAGCCTCGCGGGACTAGCGGGATCAGATACGCAGTATTTT. The chain recombines TRBV7-9 with TRBJ2-3, with TRBD2 identical over 13 bases. CDR1 is SEHNR, CDR2 FQNEAQ, per germline (reference sequence). After removal of 5 bases from V and 4 bases from J, the junction contained 6 bases not matched to a gene. The CDR3 length is 16 residues.

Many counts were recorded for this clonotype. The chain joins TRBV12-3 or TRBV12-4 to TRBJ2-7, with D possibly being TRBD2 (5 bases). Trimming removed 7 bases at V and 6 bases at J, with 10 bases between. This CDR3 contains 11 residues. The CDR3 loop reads CASNDGGEQYF. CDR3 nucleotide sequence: TGTGCCAGCAATGACGGAGGCGAGCAGTACTTC.

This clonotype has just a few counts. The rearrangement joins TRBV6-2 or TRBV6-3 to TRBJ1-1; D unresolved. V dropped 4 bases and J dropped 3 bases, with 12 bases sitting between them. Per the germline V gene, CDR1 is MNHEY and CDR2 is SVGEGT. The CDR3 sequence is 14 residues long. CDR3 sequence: CASSFDLGYTEAFF. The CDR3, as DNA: TGTGCCAGCAGTTTTGACCTGGGGTACACTGAAGCTTTCTTT.

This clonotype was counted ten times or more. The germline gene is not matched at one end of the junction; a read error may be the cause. Here the CDR3 DNA reads TGTGCCTGCAGGGATTACAATGAGCAGTTCTTC. Its protein is CACRDYNEQFF. The chain employs TRBV6-5 and TRBJ2-1; possibly TRBD1 for D (5 bases). Germline CDR1 reads MNHEY; CDR2 reads SVGAGI. CDR3 length: 11 amino acids.

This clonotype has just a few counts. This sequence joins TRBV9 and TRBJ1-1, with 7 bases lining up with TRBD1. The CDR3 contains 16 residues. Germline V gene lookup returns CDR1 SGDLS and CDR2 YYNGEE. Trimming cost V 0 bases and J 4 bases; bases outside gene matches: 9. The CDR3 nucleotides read TGTGCCAGCAGCGTAGGAGGGGGCAGGGGCATCACTGAAGCTTTCTTT. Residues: CASSVGGGRGITEAFF.

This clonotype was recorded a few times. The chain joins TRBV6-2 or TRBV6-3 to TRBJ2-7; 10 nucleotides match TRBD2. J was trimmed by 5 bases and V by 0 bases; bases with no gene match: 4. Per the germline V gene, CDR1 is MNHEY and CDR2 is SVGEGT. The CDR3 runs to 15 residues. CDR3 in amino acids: CASSYSRLAGDEQYF. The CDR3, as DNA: TGTGCCAGCAGTTACTCGAGGCTAGCGGGAGACGAGCAGTACTTC.

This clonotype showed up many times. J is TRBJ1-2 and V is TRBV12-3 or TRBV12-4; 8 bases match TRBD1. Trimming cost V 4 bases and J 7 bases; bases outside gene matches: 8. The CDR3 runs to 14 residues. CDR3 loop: CASSSTGQGIGYTF. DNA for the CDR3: TGTGCCAGCAGTTCCACAGGACAGGGTATTGGCTACACCTTC.

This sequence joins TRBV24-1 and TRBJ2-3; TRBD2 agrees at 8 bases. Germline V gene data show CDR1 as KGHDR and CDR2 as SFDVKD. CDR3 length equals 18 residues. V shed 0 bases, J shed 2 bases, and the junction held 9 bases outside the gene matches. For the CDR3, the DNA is TGTGCCACCAGTGATTTGGGACTAGCTCCATTCTTCACAGATACGCAGTATTTT. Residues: CATSDLGLAPFFTDTQYF.

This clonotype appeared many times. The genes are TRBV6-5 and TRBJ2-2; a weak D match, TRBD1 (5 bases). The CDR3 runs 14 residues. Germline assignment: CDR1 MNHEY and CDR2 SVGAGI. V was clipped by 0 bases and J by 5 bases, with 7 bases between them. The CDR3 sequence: CASSYSAGTGELFF. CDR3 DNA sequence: TGTGCCAGCAGTTACTCGGCAGGGACCGGGGAGCTGTTTTTT.

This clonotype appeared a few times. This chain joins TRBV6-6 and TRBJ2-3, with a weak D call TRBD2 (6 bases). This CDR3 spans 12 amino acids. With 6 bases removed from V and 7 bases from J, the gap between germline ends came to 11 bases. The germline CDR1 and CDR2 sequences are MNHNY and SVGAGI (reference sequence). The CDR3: CASSRDLYTQYF. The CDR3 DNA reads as TGTGCCAGCAGCCGGGACTTGTATACGCAGTATTTT.

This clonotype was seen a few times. CDR3 region: CASSEPPDTQYF. The CDR3 DNA follows: TGTGCCAGCAGCGAGCCTCCAGATACGCAGTATTTT. This chain connects TRBV21-1 to TRBJ2-3. TRBV21-1 has pseudogene status. The CDR3 spans 12 residues.